This TCR beta chain was identified in a study of T-cell reconstitution after alpha-beta-depleted transplantation in children. General study points: Expanded graft clones, several hundred of them, were reportedly the source of alpha-beta T cells about two months after transplant. Hyperexpanded clones declined; after one year, newly produced T cells mostly supplied diversity. Some patients showed high day-60 TCRbeta diversity, which derived from surviving recipient T cells and thymic progenitors.

Researchers prepared the TCRbeta library using unique molecular identifiers, the study reports. TCRdb ran MiXCR on the PCR reads and lists one entry per CDR3 protein. The repertoire holds roughly 790,000 distinct CDR3 sequences, roughly 15% seen once, with just under 5% in the top ten. This clonotype was detected only a few times. Its antigen is unknown. The starting material was PBMCs, mostly from graft donor cells, obtained 360 days after TCRalphabeta/CD19-depleted stem cell transplant. The TCR sequence derives from a male patient younger than 18 who had a stem cell transplant for acute lymphoblastic leukemia, so the T cells may come from the graft donor.

The CDR3 is CASRGQGGGYSNQPQHF. The CDR3 bases are TGTGCCAGCCGAGGACAGGGAGGGGGGTATAGCAATCAGCCCCAGCATTTT. The V call is TRBV6-1, the J call TRBJ1-5, with 8 bases that match TRBD1. Germline V lookup: CDR1 MNHNS, CDR2 SASEGT. V trimming: 8 bases; J trimming: 0 bases; junction bases outside the gene matches: 12. This CDR3 contains 17 residues.